This T cell receptor (beta chain) was recorded in a study of shared clonotypes between healthy human individuals. Measured with immunoSEQ multiplex PCR; TCRdb has only the in-frame clones, and not every one. The sample has around 2,100,000 clones, roughly 95% seen once. Naive CD8 cells lacked CD45RO, underwent positive selection for CCR7 and left out terminally differentiated effector memory CD45RA+ cells. Donors were healthy HIV-negative adults without recently reported acute infections or vaccinations. The V gene lost 2 bases and the J gene lost 1 base, with 6 bases spanning the gap. This CDR3 region has 13 residues. In germline, CDR1 is SGDLS, CDR2 YYNGEE.

The sequencing sample was made of naive CD8+ T cells sorted from blood. This chain joins TRBV9 and TRBJ2-5; D gene uncertain. This clonotype originated in a man aged 18 to 35 in good health. For the CDR3, the DNA is TGTGCCAGCAGCGTTACTACCCAAGAGACCCAGTACTTC. Translation: CASSVTTQETQYF. Together with reference TRBV9 and TRBJ2-5, the CDR3 gives the full variable domain: DSGVTQTPKHLITATGQRVTLRCSPRSGDLSVYWYQQSLDQGLQFLIQYYNGEERAKGNILERFSAQQFPDLHSELNLSSLELGDSALYFCASSVTTQETQYFGPGTRLLVL.